A single sample gave rise to the 19 T cell receptor beta chains below, sequenced in a study of T-cell reconstitution after alpha-beta-depleted transplantation in children. Unique molecular identifiers were incorporated when the TCRbeta library was constructed. TCRdb independently ran MiXCR on the PCR reads; one entry per CDR3 protein. The table includes hundreds of thousands of distinct CDR3 sequences, around 13% detected once. Sequenced material: PBMCs, taken before TCRalphabeta/CD19-depleted stem cell transplant. The receptors derive from a girl under 10 years old with congenital amegakaryocytic thrombocytopenia, due to receive a stem cell transplant.

The V call is TRBV20-1, the J call TRBJ2-1, with TRBD2 as a possible D gene (6 bases). The length of the CDR3 is 13 residues. CDR1 DFQATT and CDR2 SNEGSKA come from the germline V gene (reference sequence). CDR3 amino acids: CSLRERSYNEQFF. CDR3 nucleotides: TGCAGCTTACGGGAGCGCTCCTACAATGAGCAGTTCTTC.

In its sample, this clonotype was seen a few times. The chain combines TRBV7-9 with TRBJ2-7; D could derive from TRBD1 or TRBD2 (5 bases each). The germline CDR1 and CDR2 sequences are SEHNR and FQNEAQ (reference sequence). The V end lost 5 bases, the J end lost 0 bases, and 14 bases lay between the germline ends. The CDR3 contains 15 residues. CDR3 sequence reads: CASSGTASASYEQYF. In nucleotides, the CDR3 is TGTGCCAGCAGCGGGACCGCTTCAGCCTCCTACGAGCAGTACTTC.

The rearrangement joins TRBV28 to TRBJ1-1; TRBD1 aligns across 7 bases. Germline assignment: CDR1 MDHEN and CDR2 SYDVKM. The CDR3 totals 14 residues. With 10 bases clipped from V and 2 bases from J, the junction kept 10 bases outside the gene matches. The CDR3 protein is CATKEQGTNTEAFF. CDR3 nucleotides: TGTGCCACCAAAGAACAGGGGACAAACACTGAAGCTTTCTTT.

The V gene is TRBV14, the J gene TRBJ2-1, with TRBD1 as a possible D gene (6 bases). Germline CDR1 is SGHDN and CDR2 is FVKESK. This CDR3 contains 12 residues. V lost 4 bases and J lost 10, with 11 bases in between. CDR3 region: CASSRQGKEQFF. The CDR3 nucleotides are TGTGCCAGCAGCCGGCAGGGGAAGGAGCAGTTCTTC.

The sample holds many counts of this clonotype. The V call is TRBV5-1, the J call TRBJ2-2, with TRBD1 as a possible D gene (5 bases). Trimming pared 3 bases from V and 5 bases from J, leaving 14 bases between. Per germline, CDR1 SGHRS and CDR2 YFSETQ. The CDR3 covers 15 residues. The CDR3 region is CASSWRQQYTGELFF. For the CDR3, the DNA is TGCGCCAGCAGCTGGAGACAGCAATATACCGGGGAGCTGTTTTTT.

The chain links TRBV5-1 to TRBJ2-5; 12 bases line up with TRBD2. The length of the CDR3 is 16 residues. The germline CDR1 and CDR2 sequences are SGHRS and YFSETQ. V dropped 1 base and J dropped 5; count of bases not matched to a gene: 6. The CDR3 DNA sequence: TGCGCCAGCAGCTTGCAGCTAGCGGGAGGGGAGGAGACCCAGTACTTC. It encodes CASSLQLAGGEETQYF.

V usage is TRBV5-1 and J usage is TRBJ1-2; 7 positions match TRBD1. The J segment lost 2 bases and the V segment lost 3 bases, leaving 7 bases of the junction unmatched. Germline assignment: CDR1 SGHRS and CDR2 YFSETQ. The CDR3 has 15 amino acids. Written as DNA, the CDR3 is TGCGCCAGCAGCTATATACAGGGGTCGAACTATGGCTACACCTTC. Its protein is CASSYIQGSNYGYTF.

This clonotype was seen a few times. The rearrangement links TRBV15 to TRBJ2-6; the D gene is possibly TRBD1 (5 bases). The ends were cut back, 5 bases at V and 1 base at J, with 9 bases in the middle. Germline V CDR1 and CDR2: LNHNV, YYDKDF (reference sequence). CDR3 length: 15 residues. The CDR3: CATSEQDSGANVLTF. The CDR3 DNA reads TGTGCCACCAGCGAACAGGATTCTGGGGCCAACGTCCTGACTTTC.

This clonotype has ten or more counts. The chain recombines TRBV6-5 with TRBJ2-2; no firm D call. V gave up 10 bases and J gave up 0 bases, with 15 bases separating them. Germline lookup yields CDR1 MNHEY and CDR2 SVGAGI. The CDR3 is 15 amino acids. The CDR3 region has the DNA TGTGCCACCATACTTGAGCGACCGAACACCGGGGAGCTGTTTTTT. Protein: CATILERPNTGELFF.

This clonotype was observed many times. The rearrangement joins TRBV5-1 to TRBJ2-2, with D perhaps matching TRBD1 (5 bases). The CDR3 length is 13 residues. The germline V gene encodes CDR1 SGHRS and CDR2 YFSETQ. V lost 5 bases and J 3 bases, leaving 8 bases between the germline ends. Here the CDR3 reads CASRQADTGELFF. CDR3 nucleotides: TGCGCCAGCAGACAGGCGGACACCGGGGAGCTGTTTTTT.

This clonotype was seen ten or more times. This chain uses TRBV12-3 or TRBV12-4 with TRBJ2-1; D is unclear. The CDR3 has 15 amino acids. Trimming cost V 1 base and J 8 bases, with 15 bases left between them. The CDR3: CASSLGSPQAHEQFF. DNA of the CDR3: TGTGCCAGCAGTTTAGGAAGTCCCCAAGCCCATGAGCAGTTCTTC.

V and J are TRBV24-1 and TRBJ2-2, with 9 bases identical to TRBD1. Germline-derived CDR1 and CDR2 are KGHDR and SFDVKD. This CDR3 contains 17 residues. V shed 6 bases, J shed 2 bases, and the junction held 9 bases outside the gene matches. The CDR3 nucleotides are TGTGCCACCAGTAAGACCGAGGGACAGGGAAACACCGGGGAGCTGTTTTTT. It yields the protein CATSKTEGQGNTGELFF.

This clonotype was seen at least ten times. V usage is TRBV20-1 and J usage is TRBJ1-1, with 7 nucleotides matching TRBD1. Trimming took 5 bases from V and 4 from J; bases not matched to a gene: 4. Germline V gene sequence: CDR1 DFQATT, CDR2 SNEGSKA (reference sequence). The CDR3 is 12 amino acids. The CDR3 DNA follows: TGCAGTGCTGGCCCAGGGGGCACTGAAGCTTTCTTT. It specifies CSAGPGGTEAFF.

This clonotype came up many times. The rearrangement joins TRBV20-1 to TRBJ2-7, with TRBD1 matching 11 bases. In germline, CDR1 is DFQATT, CDR2 SNEGSKA (reference sequence). CDR3 length equals 13 residues. Trimming took 8 bases from V and 2 from J; bases not matched to a gene: 5. The DNA of the CDR3 is TGCAGTACGACGGGACAGGGGGCCTACGAGCAGTACTTC. Encoded protein: CSTTGQGAYEQYF.

The chain combines TRBV5-1 with TRBJ2-7, with 7 nucleotides matching TRBD1. CDR1 and CDR2 from the germline V gene are SGHRS and YFSETQ. With V trimmed by 0 bases and J by 1 base, 4 bases remained unmatched. The CDR3 totals 15 residues. The CDR3 DNA reads TGCGCCAGCAGCTTGGAATGGACAGGATCCTACGAGCAGTACTTC. Amino acids: CASSLEWTGSYEQYF.

This clonotype occurred a few times. This sequence joins TRBV10-1 and TRBJ2-3; D unclear. Germline loops: CDR1 WNHNN, CDR2 SYGVQD (reference sequence). The CDR3 length is 15 residues. Trimming left V 1 base short and J 0 bases short, with 8 bases between. DNA for the CDR3: TGCGCCAGCAGTGAGTGGTCACCGAGCACAGATACGCAGTATTTT. As protein: CASSEWSPSTDTQYF.

For this clonotype: This could be a read error, since a much larger clone is one nucleotide away. The chain recombines TRBV5-1 with TRBJ2-3; 11 nucleotides align to TRBD2. Germline V gene lookup returns CDR1 SGHRS and CDR2 YFSETQ. Losses at the gene ends were 3 bases for V and 11 bases for J; bases not matched to a gene: 11. The CDR3 consists of 15 residues. The CDR3 here is CASSSTGLAEYMQYF. The CDR3 nucleotides read TGCGCCAGCAGCTCCACGGGACTAGCGGAGTATATGCAGTATTTT.

V gene TRBV20-1 combines with J gene TRBJ2-1, with D hard to call. The CDR3 contains 13 residues. Deletions cut 6 bases from V and 6 bases from J, with 15 bases between. CDR1 DFQATT and CDR2 SNEGSKA come from the germline V gene (reference sequence). Here the CDR3 reads CSAPSTASNEQFF. The CDR3 DNA is TGCAGTGCCCCGTCGACCGCATCCAATGAGCAGTTCTTC.

This chain uses TRBV5-1 with TRBJ2-7, with D hard to call. Germline CDR1 is SGHRS and CDR2 is YFSETQ. V was clipped by 0 bases and J by 4 bases, with 11 bases between them. The CDR3 length is 14 residues. The CDR3 region has the DNA TGCGCCAGCAGCTTGGTAGCTGCCTCATACGAGCAGTACTTC. Residues: CASSLVAASYEQYF.